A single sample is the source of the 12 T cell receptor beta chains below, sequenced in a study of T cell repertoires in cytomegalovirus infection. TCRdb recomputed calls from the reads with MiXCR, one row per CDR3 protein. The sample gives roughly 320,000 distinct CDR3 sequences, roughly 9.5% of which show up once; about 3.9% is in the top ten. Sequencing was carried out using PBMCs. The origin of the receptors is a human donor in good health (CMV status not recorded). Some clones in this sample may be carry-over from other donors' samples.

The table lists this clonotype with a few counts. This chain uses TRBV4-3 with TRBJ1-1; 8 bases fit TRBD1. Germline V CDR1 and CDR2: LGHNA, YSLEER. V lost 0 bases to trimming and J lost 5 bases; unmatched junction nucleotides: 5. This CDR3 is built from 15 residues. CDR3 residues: CASSQDRTGNTEAFF. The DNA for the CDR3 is TGCGCCAGCAGCCAAGATCGGACAGGGAATACTGAAGCTTTCTTT.

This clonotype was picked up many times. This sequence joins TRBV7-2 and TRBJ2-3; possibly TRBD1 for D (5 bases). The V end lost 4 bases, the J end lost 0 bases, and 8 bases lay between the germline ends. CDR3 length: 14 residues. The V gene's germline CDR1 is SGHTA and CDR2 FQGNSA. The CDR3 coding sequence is TGTGCCAGCAGCTACAGGTCTAGCACAGATACGCAGTATTTT. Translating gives CASSYRSSTDTQYF.

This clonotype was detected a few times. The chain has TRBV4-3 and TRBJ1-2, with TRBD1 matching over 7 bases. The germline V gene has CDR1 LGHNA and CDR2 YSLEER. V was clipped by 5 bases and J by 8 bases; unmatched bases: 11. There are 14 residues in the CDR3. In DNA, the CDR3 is TGCGCCAGCAGCAGGGACAGCTCCCAAGCGGGCTACACCTTC. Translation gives CASSRDSSQAGYTF.

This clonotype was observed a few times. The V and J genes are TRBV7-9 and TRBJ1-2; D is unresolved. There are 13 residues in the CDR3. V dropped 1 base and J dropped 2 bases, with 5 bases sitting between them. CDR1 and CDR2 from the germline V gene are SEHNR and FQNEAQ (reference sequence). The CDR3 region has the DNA TGTGCCAGCAGCTTAGAAGTCAACTATGGCTACACCTTC. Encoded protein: CASSLEVNYGYTF.

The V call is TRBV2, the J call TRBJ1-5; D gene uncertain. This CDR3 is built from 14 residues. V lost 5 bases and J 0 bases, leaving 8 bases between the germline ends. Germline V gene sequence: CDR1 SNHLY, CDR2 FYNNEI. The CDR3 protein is CASSRLNSNQPQHF. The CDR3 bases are TGTGCCAGCAGTCGTCTTAATAGCAATCAGCCCCAGCATTTT.

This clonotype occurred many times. The CDR3 sequence is CASSRNSLVGEQFF. The CDR3 coding sequence is TGTGCCAGCAGCCGGAATTCGCTTGTAGGTGAGCAGTTCTTC. V and J are TRBV7-2 and TRBJ2-1; D unresolved. Germline-derived CDR1 and CDR2 are SGHTA and FQGNSA. Trimming took off 5 bases at V and 9 bases at J, with 17 bases between the two ends. The CDR3 totals 14 residues.

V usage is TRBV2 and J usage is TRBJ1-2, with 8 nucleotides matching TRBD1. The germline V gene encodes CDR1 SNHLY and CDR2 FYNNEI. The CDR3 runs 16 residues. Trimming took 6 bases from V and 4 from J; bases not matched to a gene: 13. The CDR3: CASRGLPDRGGYGYTF. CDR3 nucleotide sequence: TGTGCCAGCAGGGGACTCCCCGACAGGGGAGGCTATGGCTACACCTTC.

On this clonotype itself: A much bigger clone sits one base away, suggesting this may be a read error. The CDR3 bases are TGTGCCAGCAGTTCAGGGATTATTAACTACGAGCAGTACTTC. This sequence encodes CASSSGIINYEQYF. This chain uses TRBV27 with TRBJ2-7; D possibly corresponds to TRBD1 (5 bases). The CDR3 contains 14 residues. In germline, CDR1 is MNHEY, CDR2 SMNVEV (reference sequence). Trimming pared 4 bases from V and 3 bases from J, leaving 13 bases between.

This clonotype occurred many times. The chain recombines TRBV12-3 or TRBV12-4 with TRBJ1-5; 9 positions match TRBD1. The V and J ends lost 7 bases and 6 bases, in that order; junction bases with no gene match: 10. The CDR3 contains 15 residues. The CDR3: CASTHTGGKSQPQHF. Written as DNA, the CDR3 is TGTGCCAGCACCCATACAGGGGGCAAAAGTCAGCCCCAGCATTTT.

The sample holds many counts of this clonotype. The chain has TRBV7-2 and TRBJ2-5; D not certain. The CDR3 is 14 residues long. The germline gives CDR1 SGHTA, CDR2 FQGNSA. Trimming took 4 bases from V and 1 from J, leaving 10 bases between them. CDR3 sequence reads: CASSSPTSQETQYF. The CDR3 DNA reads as TGTGCCAGCAGCTCCCCGACAAGCCAAGAGACCCAGTACTTC.

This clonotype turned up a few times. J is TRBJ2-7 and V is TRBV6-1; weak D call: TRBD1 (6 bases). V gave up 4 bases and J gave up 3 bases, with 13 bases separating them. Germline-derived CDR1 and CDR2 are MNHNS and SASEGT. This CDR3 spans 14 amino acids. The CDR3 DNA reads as TGTGCCAGCAGTGCCAGGACAGATCTCTACGAGCAGTACTTC. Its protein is CASSARTDLYEQYF.

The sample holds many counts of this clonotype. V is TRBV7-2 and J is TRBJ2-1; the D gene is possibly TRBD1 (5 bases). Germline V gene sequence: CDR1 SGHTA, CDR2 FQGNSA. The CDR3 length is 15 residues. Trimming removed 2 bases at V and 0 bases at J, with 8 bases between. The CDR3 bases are TGTGCCAGCAGCTTATTGCAGGGCTCCTACAATGAGCAGTTCTTC. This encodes CASSLLQGSYNEQFF.